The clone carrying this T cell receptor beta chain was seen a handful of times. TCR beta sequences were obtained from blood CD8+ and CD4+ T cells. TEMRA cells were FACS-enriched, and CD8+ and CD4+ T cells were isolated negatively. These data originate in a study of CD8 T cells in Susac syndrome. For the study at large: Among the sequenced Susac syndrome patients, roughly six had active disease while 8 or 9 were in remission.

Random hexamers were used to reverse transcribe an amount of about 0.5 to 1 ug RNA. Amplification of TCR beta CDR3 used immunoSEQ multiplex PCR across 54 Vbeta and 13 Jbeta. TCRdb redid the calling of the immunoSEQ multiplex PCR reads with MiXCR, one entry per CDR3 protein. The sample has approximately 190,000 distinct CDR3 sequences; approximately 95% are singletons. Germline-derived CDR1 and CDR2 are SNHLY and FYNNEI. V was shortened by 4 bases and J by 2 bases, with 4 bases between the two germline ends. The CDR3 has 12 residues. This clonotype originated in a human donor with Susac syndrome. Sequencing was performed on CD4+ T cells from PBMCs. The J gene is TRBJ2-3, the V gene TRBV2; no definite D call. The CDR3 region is CASSGNTDTQYF. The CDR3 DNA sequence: TGTGCCAGCAGTGGCAACACAGATACGCAGTATTTT. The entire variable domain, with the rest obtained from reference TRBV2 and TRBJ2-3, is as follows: EPEVTQTPSHQVTQMGQEVILRCVPISNHLYFYWYRQILGQKVEFLVSFYNNEISEKSEIFDDQFSVERPDGSNFTLKIRSTKLEDSAMYFCASSGNTDTQYFGPGTRLTVL.